The 19 T cell receptor beta chains given below trace back to one sample, sequenced in a study of blood T cells in healthy people across ages. Primed by a sample-barcoded 5' primer and a J-beta primer mix, a second PCR proceeded for about 7 to 11 cycles. TCRdb re-derived calls from the 5' RACE reads in MiXCR, one entry per CDR3 protein. The repertoire consists of hundreds of thousands of distinct CDR3 sequences, with 53% occurring once and the leading ten covering approximately 41%. Material for sequencing was blood. The source is a man older than 75 in good health.

The V and J genes are TRBV7-2 and TRBJ2-3, with no clear D. Germline CDR1 is SGHTA and CDR2 is FQGNSA. V lost 5 bases to trimming and J lost 0 bases, with 15 bases between them. The CDR3 is 16 amino acids. CDR3: CASSRAPARSTDTQYF. The CDR3 nucleotides are TGTGCCAGCAGCCGAGCCCCAGCGCGTAGCACAGATACGCAGTATTTT.

As to this clonotype: This may be a read error: a much more frequent sequence differs by one nucleotide. This chain connects TRBV20-1 to TRBJ2-7; a possible D gene is TRBD2 (6 bases). Trimming cost V 4 bases and J 1 base, with 14 bases left between them. This CDR3 has 14 residues. Germline CDR1 and CDR2: DFQATT and SNEGSKA (reference sequence). In DNA form, the CDR3 reads TGCAGTGCTAAATTCCCGGGAGCTTCCTACGAGCAGTACTTC. This codes for CSAKFPGASYEQYF.

In the case of this clonotype: The germline gene is not matched at one end of the junction; a read error may be the cause. The chain has TRBV20-1 and TRBJ1-2; possible D gene TRBD1, 5 bases. Germline CDR1 reads DFQATT; CDR2 reads SNEGSKA (reference sequence). The CDR3 is 15 amino acids. The CDR3 region is CSARDNRGATYGHTF. The CDR3 region has the DNA TGCAGTGCTAGAGATAATAGGGGTGCTACCTATGGCCACACCTTC.

The V call is TRBV29-1, the J call TRBJ1-2; D is unresolved. CDR1 is SQVTM and CDR2 is ANQGSEA in the germline V gene. Trimming stripped 0 bases from V and 6 bases from J, with 14 bases between. The CDR3 is made up of 14 amino acids. The CDR3 DNA reads TGCAGCGTTGAAGATGAAGAGGGAATCGATGGCTACACCTTC. Its translation is CSVEDEEGIDGYTF.

This clonotype was picked up a small number of times. The rearrangement links TRBV5-1 to TRBJ2-3; D gene uncertain. V was cut by 3 bases and J by 2 bases, with 10 bases left in between. CDR3 length: 14 amino acids. Per germline, CDR1 SGHRS and CDR2 YFSETQ. The CDR3 bases are TGCGCCAGCAGCTCCGAGGTGCCCACAGATACGCAGTATTTT. This encodes CASSSEVPTDTQYF.

V and J are TRBV5-1 and TRBJ1-5, with D unresolved. The CDR3 contains 15 residues. In germline, CDR1 is SGHRS, CDR2 YFSETQ. Trimming took off 0 bases at V and 5 bases at J, with 12 bases between the two ends. The chain's CDR3 is CASSLGSGLDQPQHF. The CDR3 DNA reads as TGCGCCAGCAGCTTGGGGAGCGGCCTCGATCAGCCCCAGCATTTT.

This sequence joins TRBV7-2 and TRBJ2-3, with D perhaps matching TRBD2 (6 bases). The CDR3 has 17 amino acids. Looked up from germline, CDR1 is SGHTA and CDR2 is FQGNSA. V was pared by 1 base and J by 0 bases, with 14 bases between. CDR3 sequence (DNA): TGTGCCAGCAGCTTAGAGAGTAGCGGAACTAGCACAGATACGCAGTATTTT. Its translation: CASSLESSGTSTDTQYF.

This clonotype is a singleton in its sample. The rearrangement uses TRBV10-1 and TRBJ2-5; TRBD1 matches at 9 bases. The CDR3 consists of 15 residues. The germline gives CDR1 WNHNN, CDR2 SYGVQD (reference sequence). V lost 0 bases, J lost 4 bases, and 3 bases stayed unmatched. Here the CDR3 reads CASSESTGGAETQYF. DNA of the CDR3: TGCGCCAGCAGTGAGTCGACAGGGGGGGCAGAGACCCAGTACTTC.

The chain has TRBV7-9 and TRBJ2-3; D might be TRBD2 (6 bases). The germline CDR1 and CDR2 sequences are SEHNR and FQNEAQ (reference sequence). The CDR3 consists of 16 residues. Between the trimmed V and J ends, which lost 8 bases and 0 bases, there was a span of 18 bases. CDR3 sequence (DNA): TGTGCCAGCCCGTCGGACCGGGACTCTAGCACAGATACGCAGTATTTT. This gives the protein CASPSDRDSSTDTQYF.

The J gene is TRBJ2-7, the V gene TRBV6-6; no clear D gene. The CDR3 loop spans 17 amino acids. Between the trimmed V and J ends, which lost 2 bases and 2 bases, there was a span of 19 bases. Germline V gene sequence: CDR1 MNHNY, CDR2 SVGAGI (reference sequence). CDR3 nucleotide sequence: TGTGCCAGCAGTTACGGTTCGGGCAGGCCTTCTGCCTACGAGCAGTACTTC. Protein sequence: CASSYGSGRPSAYEQYF.

The V call is TRBV7-8, the J call TRBJ2-3; possibly TRBD2 for D (5 bases). CDR3 length: 16 amino acids. The germline V and J ends were trimmed by 1 base and 14 bases, with 25 bases remaining between them. Germline lookup yields CDR1 SGHVS and CDR2 FQNEAQ. CDR3 in amino acids: CASSLEGGLNFRYAYF. The CDR3 DNA reads TGTGCCAGCAGCTTAGAAGGCGGGCTTAACTTCAGATACGCGTATTTT.

The table lists this clonotype with many counts. The rearrangement links TRBV20-1 to TRBJ1-2, with D perhaps matching TRBD1 (6 bases). This CDR3 spans 15 amino acids. Deletions cut 1 base from V and 4 bases from J, with 16 bases between. Looked up from germline, CDR1 is DFQATT and CDR2 is SNEGSKA (reference sequence). The CDR3 bases are TGCAGTGCTAGAGGACTCCTGACAGGCTCCTATGGCTACACCTTC. Its protein product is CSARGLLTGSYGYTF.

The genes are TRBV9 and TRBJ2-7; 9 nucleotides agree with TRBD2. The CDR3 is 15 amino acids. Germline-derived CDR1 and CDR2 are SGDLS and YYNGEE. The V and J ends lost 3 bases and 3 bases, in that order; junction bases with no gene match: 7. DNA for the CDR3: TGTGCCAGCAGCGAGGGGGGACTAGCCGACTACGAGCAGTACTTC. Its translation: CASSEGGLADYEQYF.

This sequence joins TRBV5-6 and TRBJ1-2, with 7 bases that match TRBD1. Looked up from germline, CDR1 is SGHDT and CDR2 is YYEEEE. Trimming at V came to 3 bases and at J to 0 bases, leaving 5 bases not matched to a gene. The CDR3 extends over 15 amino acids. The CDR3 nucleotides read TGTGCCAGCAGCTCGGGACAGTTAGCTAACTATGGCTACACCTTC. Translating it yields CASSSGQLANYGYTF.

The sample holds many counts of this clonotype. V gene TRBV5-1 combines with J gene TRBJ2-7, with D uncertain. From germline, CDR1 is SGHRS and CDR2 YFSETQ. The CDR3 contains 14 residues. Trimming removed 0 bases from V and 3 bases from J, with 10 bases in between. The CDR3 loop is CASSLGRANYEQYF. For the CDR3, the DNA is TGCGCCAGCAGCTTGGGGCGAGCGAACTACGAGCAGTACTTC.

The V and J genes are TRBV9 and TRBJ2-7, with 9 bases identical to TRBD2. The CDR3 is 14 residues long. Germline V gene sequence: CDR1 SGDLS, CDR2 YYNGEE. V lost 1 base to trimming and J lost 4 bases; unmatched junction nucleotides: 3. CDR3 sequence reads: CASSVRAGGYEQYF. The CDR3 nucleotides are TGTGCCAGCAGCGTAAGAGCGGGAGGATACGAGCAGTACTTC.

The chain uses TRBV20-1 and TRBJ2-1, with 10 bases matching TRBD1. V trimming: 2 bases; J trimming: 13 bases; junction bases outside the gene matches: 8. Germline V gene sequence: CDR1 DFQATT, CDR2 SNEGSKA (reference sequence). CDR3 length: 13 amino acids. As DNA, the CDR3 is TGCAGTGCTAGACAGGACAGGGGGGAGACCCAGTTCTTC. The encoded protein is CSARQDRGETQFF.

In nucleotides, the CDR3 is TGTGCCAGCAGCTTAGTTGCGGCGGGACTAATAGGGGGCGCAGGTACGCAGTATTTT. Translation gives CASSLVAAGLIGGAGTQYF. The chain links TRBV7-2 to TRBJ2-3; D tentatively fits TRBD1 or TRBD2 (7 bases each). Germline CDR1 is SGHTA and CDR2 is FQGNSA. CDR3 length: 19 residues. V lost 1 base, J lost 8 bases, and 28 bases lay in between.

This clonotype occurred a few times. This chain joins TRBV11-1 and TRBJ2-1; 9 bases map to TRBD1. CDR1 and CDR2 (germline): SGHAT, FQDESV (reference sequence). This CDR3 comprises 14 residues. Trimming removed 3 bases from V and 5 bases from J; junction bases left unmatched: 2. The CDR3 sequence: CASSLRQGDNEQFF. CDR3 in DNA: TGTGCCAGCAGCTTGCGACAGGGGGACAATGAGCAGTTCTTC.